Reported below is one T cell receptor beta chain. CDR3 size: 17 residues. Unmatched junction bases numbered 14, after V lost 2 bases and J lost 5 bases. Looked up from germline, CDR1 is SQVTM and CDR2 is ANQGSEA. This record belongs to a study of blood T cell repertoires in COVID-19. The overall study: Sources were T cells, B-cell-depleted T cells, or PBMCs; the material itself was cDNA or gDNA.

In the authors' methods: How many nucleated cells were present was estimated from reference gene primer amplification. Measured with immunoSEQ multiplex PCR; TCRdb has only the in-frame clones, and not every one. The V and J calls and the clone size are those of that table, but D and trimming were determined from the DNA. Among approximately 59,000 clones listed, 80% to 90% were seen once. Sample: peripheral blood. The TCR sequence derives from a man of 80 years or more with acute or convalescent COVID-19. This chain uses TRBV29-1 with TRBJ2-3; TRBD2 matches 9 bases. In DNA, the CDR3 is TGCAGCGTTGAACCCCGGGGGGTAGCGGGAGTGGTAGATACGCAGTATTTT. This codes for CSVEPRGVAGVVDTQYF.